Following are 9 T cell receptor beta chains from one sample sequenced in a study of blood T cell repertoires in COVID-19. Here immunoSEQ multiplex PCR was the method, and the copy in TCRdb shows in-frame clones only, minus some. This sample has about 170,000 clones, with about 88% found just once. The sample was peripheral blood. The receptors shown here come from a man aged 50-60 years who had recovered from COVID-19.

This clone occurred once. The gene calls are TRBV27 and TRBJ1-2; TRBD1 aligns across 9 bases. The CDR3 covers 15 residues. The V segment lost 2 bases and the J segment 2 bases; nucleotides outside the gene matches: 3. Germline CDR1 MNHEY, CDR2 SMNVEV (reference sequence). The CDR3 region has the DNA TGTGCCAGCAGTTTACCGGGACAGGGAAACTATGGCTACACCTTC. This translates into CASSLPGQGNYGYTF.

The CDR3 sequence: CASSKGQINEKLFF. CDR3 nucleotide sequence: TGTGCCAGCAGCAAGGGACAGATTAATGAAAAACTGTTTTTT. The rearrangement uses TRBV7-9 and TRBJ1-4; 7 bases map to TRBD1. The trim removed 5 bases at V and 4 bases at J, leaving 4 bases unmatched. CDR3 size: 14 residues. CDR1 and CDR2 (germline): SEHNR, FQNEAQ (reference sequence).

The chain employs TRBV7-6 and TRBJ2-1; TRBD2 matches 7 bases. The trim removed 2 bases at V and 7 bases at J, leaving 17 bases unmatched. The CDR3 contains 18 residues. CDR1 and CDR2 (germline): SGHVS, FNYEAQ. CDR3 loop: CASSLQILVRGSTNEQFF. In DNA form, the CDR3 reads TGTGCCAGCAGCTTACAAATATTGGTTCGCGGGAGTACGAATGAGCAGTTCTTC.

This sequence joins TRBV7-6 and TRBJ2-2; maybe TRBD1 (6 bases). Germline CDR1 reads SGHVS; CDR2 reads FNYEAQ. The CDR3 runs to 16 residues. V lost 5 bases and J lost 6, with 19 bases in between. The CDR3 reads CASSPPTQGTAGELFF. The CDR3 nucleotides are TGTGCCAGCAGCCCACCCACGCAGGGGACCGCCGGGGAGCTGTTTTTT.

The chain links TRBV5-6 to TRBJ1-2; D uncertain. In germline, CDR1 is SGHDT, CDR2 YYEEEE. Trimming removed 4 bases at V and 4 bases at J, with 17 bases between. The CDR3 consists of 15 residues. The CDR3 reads CASSRNGVDLYGYTF. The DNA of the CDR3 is TGTGCCAGCAGCCGAAACGGGGTGGACCTCTATGGCTACACCTTC.

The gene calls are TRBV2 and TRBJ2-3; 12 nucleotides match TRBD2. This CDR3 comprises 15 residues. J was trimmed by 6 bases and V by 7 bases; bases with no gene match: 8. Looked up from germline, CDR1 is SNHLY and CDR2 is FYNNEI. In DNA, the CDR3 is TGTGCCAGCACCGAACTAACTAGCGGGAGGGATACGCAGTATTTT. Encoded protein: CASTELTSGRDTQYF.

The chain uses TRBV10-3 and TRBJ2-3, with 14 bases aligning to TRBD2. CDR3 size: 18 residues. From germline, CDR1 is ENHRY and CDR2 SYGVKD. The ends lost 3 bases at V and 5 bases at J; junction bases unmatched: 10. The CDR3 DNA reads TGTGCCATCAGTGACGGACGGAGACTAGCGGGGGGGCAAGATACGCAGTATTTT. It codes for CAISDGRRLAGGQDTQYF.

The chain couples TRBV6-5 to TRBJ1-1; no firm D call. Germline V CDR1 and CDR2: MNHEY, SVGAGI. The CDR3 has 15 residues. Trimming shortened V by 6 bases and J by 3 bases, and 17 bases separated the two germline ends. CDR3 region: CASRGGPPRDTEAFF. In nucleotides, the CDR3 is TGTGCCAGCAGAGGAGGGCCTCCACGAGACACTGAAGCTTTCTTT.

The CDR3 loop is CASSPIQGASYGYTF. In nucleotides, the CDR3 is TGCGCCAGCAGCCCAATACAGGGGGCGAGCTATGGCTACACCTTC. The chain carries TRBV5-1 and TRBJ1-2; TRBD1 agrees at 9 bases. Trimming took 4 bases from V and 4 from J; bases not matched to a gene: 8. Germline CDR1 is SGHRS and CDR2 is YFSETQ. This CDR3 has 15 residues.